A single TCR beta chain is shown here with its context. This entry belongs to a study of T cells in Graves' hyperthyroidism and ophthalmopathy. For the diagnoses, clinical symptoms, serum thyroxine and TRAb, thyroid ultrasound and orbital computed tomography were used. Per the germline V gene, CDR1 is SGHVS and CDR2 is FNYEAQ. V was pared by 5 bases and J by 5 bases, with 9 bases between. The CDR3 contains 12 residues. RNA transcripts provided the source from which TCR beta CDR3 regions were amplified. An initial round of RT-PCR targeting the TCR CDR3 relied on the HTBI primer set. TCRdb redid the calling of the multiplex PCR reads with MiXCR, one entry per CDR3 protein. The data contain around 580,000 distinct CDR3 sequences, around 46% of them seen just once; the ten biggest clones take up approximately 8.4%.

The sequence derives from a woman under 30 with Graves' hyperthyroidism. Material: peripheral blood or thyroid tissue (not recorded which). The chain has TRBV7-6 and TRBJ1-2, with no clear D. CDR3 sequence reads: CASSQSGYGYTF. The CDR3 DNA follows: TGTGCCAGCAGCCAGAGCGGATATGGCTACACCTTC.